These 32 T cell receptor beta chains were sequenced from one sample in a study of shared clonotypes between healthy human individuals. The repertoire was sequenced with immunoSEQ multiplex PCR; TCRdb's copy has only in-frame clones and lacks some. Of about 2.3 million clones in the sample, 85% to 95% were seen once. The sequencing input was naive CD4+ T cells from PBMCs. Subset specified: CD45RA+ positively selected. Receptors originate from a man aged 18-30 years in good health. Some clones in this sample may be carry-over from other donors' samples.

V is TRBV7-6 and J is TRBJ1-5; no clear D gene. V gave up 8 bases and J gave up 9 bases, with 14 bases separating them. The CDR3 is made up of 12 amino acids. Per the germline V gene, CDR1 is SGHVS and CDR2 is FNYEAQ. The CDR3 nucleotides are TGTGCCAGCGGTGATGACCGGGGGCCCCAGCATTTT. This translates into CASGDDRGPQHF.

The CDR3 sequence: CAWRVSGANVLTF. CDR3 DNA sequence: TGTGCCTGGAGGGTCTCTGGGGCCAACGTCCTGACTTTC. The chain has TRBV30 and TRBJ2-6; D remains unclear. The germline V gene has CDR1 GTSNPN and CDR2 SVGIG (reference sequence). The V end was cut by 3 bases, the J end by 0 bases, with 3 bases between. CDR3 size: 13 residues.

J is TRBJ2-2 and V is TRBV7-9; D is unresolved. V was pared by 5 bases and J by 4 bases, with 8 bases between. The CDR3 sequence is 13 residues long. Germline V gene lookup returns CDR1 SEHNR and CDR2 FQNEAQ (reference sequence). This CDR3 is CASSQRATGELFF. The CDR3 nucleotides read TGTGCCAGCAGCCAGCGCGCCACCGGGGAGCTGTTTTTT.

The CDR3 protein is CASSYGWGGDEQYF. The CDR3 DNA reads TGTGCCAGCAGCTACGGCTGGGGAGGGGACGAGCAGTACTTC. The chain joins TRBV11-2 to TRBJ2-7; 7 bases align to TRBD2. Trimming removed 4 bases from V and 5 bases from J; junction bases left unmatched: 8. CDR3 length equals 14 residues. Germline V gene sequence: CDR1 SGHAT, CDR2 FQNNGV.

This clone was counted only a few times. The rearrangement uses TRBV10-3 and TRBJ1-1; 10 positions agree with TRBD1. Germline lookup yields CDR1 ENHRY and CDR2 SYGVKD. CDR3 length: 15 residues. Unmatched junction bases numbered 6, after V lost 4 bases and J lost 4 bases. The CDR3 DNA sequence: TGTGCCATCAGTGGGTTGACAGGGGGCCTCACTGAAGCTTTCTTT. Protein sequence: CAISGLTGGLTEAFF.

The chain employs TRBV19 and TRBJ1-5; no clear D. Per the germline V gene, CDR1 is LNHDA and CDR2 is SQIVND (reference sequence). CDR3 length: 17 residues. V was clipped by 1 base and J by 3 bases, with 16 bases between them. The CDR3 loop reads CASSIVGGRSDNQPQHF. CDR3 coding DNA: TGTGCCAGTAGTATAGTCGGTGGCAGGTCGGACAATCAGCCCCAGCATTTT.

This rearrangement joins TRBV5-8 to TRBJ2-1; D unresolved. Trimming left V 0 bases short and J 0 bases short, with 10 bases between. The CDR3 sequence is 16 residues long. Germline V gene lookup returns CDR1 SGHTS and CDR2 YDEGEE. In DNA form, the CDR3 reads TGTGCCAGCAGCTTGGGGGCCGGTAGCTCCTACAATGAGCAGTTCTTC. Protein product: CASSLGAGSSYNEQFF. The full variable domain, completed using reference TRBV5-8 and TRBJ2-1, is EAGVTQSPTHLIKTRGQQATLRCSPISGHTSVYWYQQALGLGLQFLLWYDEGEERNRGNFPPRFSGRQFPNYSSELNVNALELEDSALYLCASSLGAGSSYNEQFFGPGTRLTVL.

The chain couples TRBV7-2 to TRBJ2-5; D possibly matches TRBD1 or TRBD2 (5 bases each). TRBJ2-7 matches the DNA end more closely, so the J call is doubtful. The CDR3 extends over 14 amino acids. The V gene's germline CDR1 is SGHTA and CDR2 FQGNSA. The CDR3 is CASSLGTATYEQYF. The CDR3 bases are TGTGCCAGCAGTCTCGGGACGGCTACCTACGAGCAGTACTTC.

The rearrangement joins TRBV28 to TRBJ1-2, with D possibly matching TRBD1 (5 bases). V was clipped by 7 bases and J by 4 bases, with 13 bases between them. The CDR3 has 13 amino acids. Germline values: CDR1 MDHEN, CDR2 SYDVKM. In DNA, the CDR3 is TGTGCCAGCATCATTGGGGGTGGCTATGGCTACACCTTC. This encodes CASIIGGGYGYTF.

A remark on this clone: Other DNA variants within this sample encode the same CDR3. The J gene is TRBJ1-4, the V gene TRBV18, with D possibly being TRBD1 (5 bases). There are 13 residues in the CDR3. Trimming removed 2 bases from V and 5 bases from J, with 6 bases in between. Germline CDR1 is KGHSH and CDR2 is LQKENI. This chain's CDR3 is CASSPGGNEKLFF. The CDR3 DNA follows: TGTGCCAGCTCACCAGGGGGGAATGAAAAACTGTTTTTT.

The chain has TRBV5-1 and TRBJ2-2; the D is unclear. The CDR3 sequence is 13 residues long. Germline V CDR1 and CDR2: SGHRS, YFSETQ. The V end was cut by 6 bases, the J end by 5 bases, with 11 bases between. CDR3 sequence: CASNHDITGELFF. CDR3 DNA sequence: TGCGCCAGCAACCACGACATAACCGGGGAGCTGTTTTTT.

The V call is TRBV11-2, the J call TRBJ2-6; TRBD1 is a possible D gene (6 bases). CDR1 is SGHAT and CDR2 is FQNNGV in the germline V gene. The CDR3 covers 16 residues. V was pared by 1 base and J by 0 bases, with 7 bases between. The CDR3 coding sequence is TGTGCCAGCAGCTTAGGGACAGTCTCTGGGGCCAACGTCCTGACTTTC. Protein: CASSLGTVSGANVLTF.

This clone was recorded once. The chain links TRBV21-1 to TRBJ1-3. TRBV21-1 is a documented pseudogene. This CDR3 has 17 amino acids. The CDR3 loop reads CASSKEVAGDSGNTIYF. The DNA of the CDR3 is TGTGCCAGCAGCAAAGAGGTGGCGGGTGACTCTGGAAACACCATATATTTT.

In this sample, this clone turned up once. Other DNA sequences of this sample code for an identical CDR3. The chain combines TRBV9 with TRBJ1-2; tentative D call: TRBD1 (5 bases). This CDR3 region has 13 residues. The germline V gene has CDR1 SGDLS and CDR2 YYNGEE. Trimming stripped 4 bases from V and 2 bases from J, with 9 bases between. The chain's CDR3 is CASSRDANYGYTF. CDR3 coding DNA: TGTGCCAGCAGCCGGGACGCAAACTATGGCTACACCTTC.

This clone turned up a few times. The gene calls are TRBV9 and TRBJ1-1; TRBD1 might be the D (5 bases). This CDR3 comprises 11 residues. Germline CDR1 reads SGDLS; CDR2 reads YYNGEE. V was cut by 3 bases and J by 13 bases, with 13 bases left in between. This CDR3 is CASSEAGLVFF. The CDR3 nucleotides read TGTGCCAGCAGCGAGGCAGGGCTGGTTTTCTTT.

The chain employs TRBV7-3 and TRBJ1-6; D gene unclear. V lost 1 base and J lost 7, with 8 bases in between. The CDR3 totals 14 residues. CDR1 and CDR2 (germline): SGHTA, FQGTGA. CDR3 region: CASSLSTDNSPLHF. Written as DNA, the CDR3 is TGTGCCAGCAGCTTAAGTACGGACAATTCACCCCTCCACTTT.

The J gene is TRBJ2-7, the V gene TRBV5-4, with TRBD2 matching over 11 bases. This CDR3 contains 15 residues. From germline, CDR1 is SGHNT and CDR2 YYREEE (reference sequence). Trimming removed 3 bases from V and 4 bases from J; junction bases left unmatched: 6. CDR3 sequence: CASSSTSGIRYEQYF. The CDR3 DNA reads as TGTGCCAGCAGCTCGACTAGCGGGATACGGTACGAGCAGTACTTC.

The chain links TRBV9 to TRBJ2-1; D not certain. In germline, CDR1 is SGDLS, CDR2 YYNGEE. This CDR3 region has 15 residues. Deletions cut 0 bases from V and 4 bases from J, with 11 bases between. The CDR3 region is CASSVEPAEYNEQFF. CDR3 DNA: TGTGCCAGCAGCGTAGAACCAGCAGAGTACAATGAGCAGTTCTTC.

The rearrangement links TRBV4-1 to TRBJ1-2; a weak D match, TRBD1 (5 bases). The length of the CDR3 is 14 residues. Trimming took off 3 bases at V and 3 bases at J, with 11 bases between the two ends. Germline CDR1 reads MGHRA; CDR2 reads YSYEKL. The CDR3 reads CASSQVDKYYGYTF. The CDR3 DNA follows: TGCGCCAGCAGCCAGGTGGACAAGTACTATGGCTACACCTTC.

The chain uses TRBV7-2 and TRBJ1-2, with 9 bases matching TRBD1. Germline assignment: CDR1 SGHTA and CDR2 FQGNSA. V lost 6 bases and J lost 8; bases outside the gene matches: 7. The CDR3 is 13 residues long. The CDR3 sequence: CASRIRDREGYTF. The DNA of the CDR3 is TGTGCCAGCAGGATTAGGGACAGGGAGGGCTACACCTTC. The full variable domain, in which reference TRBV7-2 and TRBJ1-2 provide the parts outside the CDR3, is GAGVSQSPSNKVTEKGKDVELRCDPISGHTALYWYRQSLGQGLEFLIYFQGNSAPDKSGLPSDRFSAERTGGSVSTLTIQRTQQEDSAVYLCASRIRDREGYTFGSGTRLTVV.

This sequence joins TRBV14 and TRBJ1-2; weak D call: TRBD1 (6 bases). The V end was cut by 9 bases, the J end by 5 bases, with 13 bases between. Germline CDR1 is SGHDN and CDR2 is FVKESK. The CDR3 runs 12 residues. Written as DNA, the CDR3 is TGTGCCAGGCCCCCGGGACATTATGGCTACACCTTC. Amino acid sequence: CARPPGHYGYTF. Variable domain in full (rest from reference TRBV14 and TRBJ1-2): EAGVTQFPSHSVIEKGQTVTLRCDPISGHDNLYWYRRVMGKEIKFLLHFVKESKQDESGMPNNRFLAERTGGTYSTLKVQPAELEDSGVYFCARPPGHYGYTFGSGTRLTVV.

This sequence joins TRBV9 and TRBJ2-5, with D possibly called TRBD1 or TRBD2 (5 bases each). Trimming removed 2 bases at V and 1 base at J, with 9 bases between. The CDR3 spans 14 residues. Germline CDR1 reads SGDLS; CDR2 reads YYNGEE. The CDR3 nucleotides read TGTGCCAGCAGCGTGGGACGGGCCCAAGAGACCCAGTACTTC. Its protein is CASSVGRAQETQYF. The full variable domain, rest sourced from reference TRBV9 and TRBJ2-5, is DSGVTQTPKHLITATGQRVTLRCSPRSGDLSVYWYQQSLDQGLQFLIQYYNGEERAKGNILERFSAQQFPDLHSELNLSSLELGDSALYFCASSVGRAQETQYFGPGTRLLVL.

The rearrangement joins TRBV9 to TRBJ1-5; D unclear. V gave up 0 bases and J gave up 4 bases, with 11 bases separating them. Germline values: CDR1 SGDLS, CDR2 YYNGEE. The CDR3 is 15 amino acids. The CDR3 nucleotides read TGTGCCAGCAGCGTAGGATCGGCGGAGAATCAGCCCCAGCATTTT. Translating it yields CASSVGSAENQPQHF.

This chain joins TRBV27 and TRBJ2-7; 8 bases align to TRBD1. The CDR3 has 18 residues. Germline CDR1 MNHEY, CDR2 SMNVEV (reference sequence). The J segment lost 3 bases and the V segment lost 4 bases, leaving 17 bases of the junction unmatched. For the CDR3, the DNA is TGTGCCAGCAGTTCGTTTCCCGGGACAGGTTTCCCTTTCTACGAGCAGTACTTC. Translated: CASSSFPGTGFPFYEQYF.

V is TRBV2 and J is TRBJ2-7; D unresolved. This CDR3 region has 12 residues. Germline V gene sequence: CDR1 SNHLY, CDR2 FYNNEI. Trimming removed 4 bases at V and 9 bases at J, with 13 bases between. The CDR3 sequence: CASSAETGLQYF. In DNA, the CDR3 is TGTGCCAGCAGTGCCGAGACCGGGTTGCAGTACTTC.

The genes are TRBV11-2 and TRBJ2-6; 8 positions agree with TRBD2. CDR1 is SGHAT and CDR2 is FQNNGV in the germline V gene. This CDR3 contains 16 residues. V gave up 5 bases and J gave up 0 bases; unmatched junction bases: 3. The CDR3: CASSREGGSGANVLTF. CDR3 nucleotide sequence: TGTGCCAGCAGCCGGGAGGGAGGCTCTGGGGCCAACGTCCTGACTTTC.

This clone was counted a few times. In the same sample, other DNA sequences code for this CDR3. This rearrangement joins TRBV5-1 to TRBJ1-3; D is unclear. Germline CDR1 is SGHRS and CDR2 is YFSETQ. V lost 0 bases and J 0 bases, leaving 4 bases between the germline ends. The length of the CDR3 is 14 residues. The CDR3: CASSLGGSGNTIYF. The CDR3, as DNA: TGCGCCAGCAGCTTGGGGGGCTCTGGAAACACCATATATTTT.

The chain carries TRBV18 and TRBJ2-1, with D perhaps being TRBD1 or TRBD2 (5 bases each). Germline lookup yields CDR1 KGHSH and CDR2 LQKENI. The CDR3 consists of 14 residues. V was pared by 8 bases and J by 8 bases, with 19 bases between. The CDR3 spells CASGGSISHDEQFF. The CDR3 region has the DNA TGTGCCAGCGGGGGATCTATCTCACACGATGAGCAGTTCTTC.

V and J are TRBV5-1 and TRBJ2-1, with 9 bases aligning to TRBD2. Germline V gene sequence: CDR1 SGHRS, CDR2 YFSETQ. J lost 9 bases, V lost 2 bases, and 12 bases had no gene match. The CDR3 covers 16 residues. This CDR3 reads CASSFGLAGFKGEQFF. The CDR3 DNA is TGCGCCAGCAGCTTCGGCCTAGCGGGATTTAAGGGTGAGCAGTTCTTC.

CDR3 region: CATSRDGNQQYF. CDR3 nucleotide sequence: TGTGCCACCAGCAGAGATGGTAATCAGCAGTACTTC. This chain uses TRBV15 with TRBJ2-7; D gene uncertain. Germline V lookup: CDR1 LNHNV, CDR2 YYDKDF (reference sequence). The CDR3 sequence is 12 residues long. V was trimmed by 0 bases and J by 8 bases, leaving 8 bases between them.

The V call is TRBV7-9, the J call TRBJ2-1; TRBD1 aligns across 10 bases. V lost 1 base and J lost 10; bases outside the gene matches: 7. Germline-derived CDR1 and CDR2 are SEHNR and FQNEAQ (reference sequence). The CDR3 is 15 amino acids. Here the CDR3 reads CASSLVGQGFSEQFF. The CDR3 bases are TGTGCCAGCAGCTTAGTGGGACAGGGGTTCTCCGAGCAGTTCTTC.

CDR3 sequence (DNA): TGTGCCAGTAGTACACAGGGTGTGAACTATGGCTACACCTTC. Protein: CASSTQGVNYGYTF. The V gene is TRBV19, the J gene TRBJ1-2, with D maybe TRBD1 (6 bases). The V end was cut by 4 bases, the J end by 2 bases, with 11 bases between. The CDR3 runs 14 residues. The V gene's germline CDR1 is LNHDA and CDR2 SQIVND (reference sequence).